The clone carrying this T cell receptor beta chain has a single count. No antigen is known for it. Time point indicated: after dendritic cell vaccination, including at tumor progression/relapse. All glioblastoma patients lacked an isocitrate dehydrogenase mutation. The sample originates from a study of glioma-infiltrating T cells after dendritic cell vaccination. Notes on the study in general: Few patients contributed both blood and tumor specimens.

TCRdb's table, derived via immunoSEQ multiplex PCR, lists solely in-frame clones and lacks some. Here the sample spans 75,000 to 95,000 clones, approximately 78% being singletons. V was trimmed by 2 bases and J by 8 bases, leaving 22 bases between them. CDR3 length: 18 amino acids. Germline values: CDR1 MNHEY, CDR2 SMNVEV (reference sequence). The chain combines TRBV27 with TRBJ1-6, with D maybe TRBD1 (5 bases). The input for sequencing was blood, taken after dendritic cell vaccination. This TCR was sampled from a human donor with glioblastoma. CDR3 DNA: TGTGCCAGCAGTTTAGTGGCAGGGCCGGGTTTTCGGGATTCACCCCTCCACTTT. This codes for CASSLVAGPGFRDSPLHF.